This entry lists 26 T cell receptor beta chains sequenced from one sample in a study of CD8 T cells in Susac syndrome. RNA amounts of 0.5 to 1 ug underwent reverse transcription with random hexamers. Each CDR3 protein gets one entry after TCRdb re-called the immunoSEQ multiplex PCR reads with MiXCR. The sample contains about 210,000 distinct CDR3 sequences, 95% of which appear only once. Specimen: CD4+ T cells from PBMCs. Every receptor here comes from a human donor with multiple sclerosis.

This clonotype was picked up one time. The chain has TRBV30 and TRBJ1-1; D possibly corresponds to TRBD1 (6 bases). Germline CDR1 GTSNPN, CDR2 SVGIG (reference sequence). V lost 3 bases and J lost 0, with 14 bases in between. CDR3 length: 15 amino acids. This CDR3 is CAWRPLDRMNTEAFF. The CDR3 DNA sequence: TGTGCCTGGAGGCCTTTGGACAGAATGAACACTGAAGCTTTCTTT.

The chain couples TRBV18 to TRBJ2-1; D is unclear. Trimming stripped 6 bases from V and 0 bases from J, with 12 bases between. This CDR3 is built from 15 residues. The germline CDR1 and CDR2 sequences are KGHSH and LQKENI. In DNA form, the CDR3 reads TGTGCCAGCTCCCCCAGTGGGAACTCCTACAATGAGCAGTTCTTC. Amino acids: CASSPSGNSYNEQFF.

The CDR3 DNA reads TGTGCCAGCAGCCAAGATCGCGGACTAGCGGGTAACAATGAGCAGTTCTTC. This codes for CASSQDRGLAGNNEQFF. The chain carries TRBV3-1 and TRBJ2-1, with TRBD2 matching 11 bases. This CDR3 is built from 17 residues. V lost 0 bases and J lost 5; bases outside the gene matches: 6. In germline, CDR1 is LGHDT, CDR2 YNNKEL (reference sequence).

The chain recombines TRBV12-3 or TRBV12-4 with TRBJ2-1, with TRBD1 identical over 9 bases. CDR3 length: 14 residues. With 8 bases clipped from V and 3 bases from J, the junction kept 5 bases outside the gene matches. The CDR3 region is CASHPGQGYNEQFF. For the CDR3, the DNA is TGTGCCAGCCACCCGGGACAGGGCTACAATGAGCAGTTCTTC.

The chain carries TRBV18 and TRBJ2-7; D is possibly TRBD2 (6 bases). Germline V gene lookup returns CDR1 KGHSH and CDR2 LQKENI. The V end lost 5 bases, the J end lost 6 bases, and 17 bases lay between the germline ends. This CDR3 region has 14 residues. The CDR3 loop reads CASSWSTEGSEQYF. The CDR3 bases are TGTGCCAGCTCATGGAGTACGGAGGGATCCGAGCAGTACTTC.

As DNA, the CDR3 is TGTGCCTGGGGTAGGGGGATTTACGAGCAGTACTTC. It is translated as CAWGRGIYEQYF. This chain uses TRBV30 with TRBJ2-7, with D possibly being TRBD1 (6 bases). The V end was cut by 5 bases, the J end by 4 bases, with 12 bases between. This CDR3 is 12 amino acids long. Germline V CDR1 and CDR2: GTSNPN, SVGIG (reference sequence).

Turning to this clonotype: An end of the junction does not agree with germline; a read error may underlie this. The J gene is TRBJ1-1, the V gene TRBV2, with D unresolved. The CDR3 extends over 13 amino acids. Germline V gives CDR1 SNHLY, CDR2 FYNNEI. The CDR3 here is CASSEDTSLGAFF. Here the CDR3 DNA reads TGTGCCAGCAGCGAAGACACGTCATTGGGAGCTTTCTTT.

This chain links TRBV4-2 with TRBJ2-1, with a possible D match to TRBD1 (5 bases). The CDR3 length is 14 residues. Per germline, CDR1 LGHNA and CDR2 YNFKEQ. V was pared by 0 bases and J by 6 bases, with 9 bases between. CDR3 residues: CASSQEGATNEQFF. The CDR3 DNA sequence: TGTGCCAGCAGCCAAGAAGGGGCTACCAATGAGCAGTTCTTC.

The rearrangement joins TRBV9 to TRBJ1-2; the D gene is possibly TRBD1 (5 bases). V lost 2 bases to trimming and J lost 7 bases, with 15 bases between them. The CDR3 sequence is 14 residues long. CDR1 and CDR2 from the germline V gene are SGDLS and YYNGEE. This CDR3 reads CASSVKSGVGGYTF. The CDR3 DNA is TGTGCCAGCAGCGTTAAATCGGGGGTCGGTGGCTACACCTTC.

The rearrangement links TRBV30 to TRBJ1-1; D unresolved. Trimming took 5 bases from V and 4 from J, leaving 14 bases between them. The CDR3 consists of 13 residues. CDR1 and CDR2 (germline): GTSNPN, SVGIG (reference sequence). The CDR3 sequence is CAWQDDGSTEAFF. The CDR3 nucleotides are TGTGCCTGGCAGGATGATGGTAGCACTGAAGCTTTCTTT.

V and J are TRBV15 and TRBJ1-2; D is possibly TRBD1 (5 bases). The CDR3 covers 14 residues. Germline V gene data show CDR1 as LNHNV and CDR2 as YYDKDF (reference sequence). The germline V and J ends were trimmed by 1 base and 4 bases, with 10 bases remaining between them. The CDR3 is CATSRAGQLYGYTF. In DNA form, the CDR3 reads TGTGCCACCAGCAGAGCGGGGCAACTCTATGGCTACACCTTC.

The chain recombines TRBV6-5 with TRBJ1-1, with D perhaps matching TRBD1 (5 bases). V lost 6 bases and J lost 4, with 18 bases in between. The CDR3 runs 15 residues. The germline V gene has CDR1 MNHEY and CDR2 SVGAGI. Written as DNA, the CDR3 is TGTGCCAGCAGCCGTGAAATCGGCGGGGGCACTGAAGCTTTCTTT. Translating gives CASSREIGGGTEAFF.

The chain links TRBV28 to TRBJ2-6; D perhaps matches TRBD1 (6 bases). Germline CDR1 and CDR2: MDHEN and SYDVKM. CDR3 length: 17 residues. Trimming shortened V by 6 bases and J by 0 bases, and 15 bases separated the two germline ends. The DNA of the CDR3 is TGTGCCAGCAGCCCTTCGGGACACAACTCTGGGGCCAACGTCCTGACTTTC. It yields the protein CASSPSGHNSGANVLTF.

The chain uses TRBV28 and TRBJ1-2; D gene unclear. V lost 2 bases to trimming and J lost 0 bases, with 13 bases between them. From germline, CDR1 is MDHEN and CDR2 SYDVKM. The CDR3 extends over 16 amino acids. This chain's CDR3 is CASSLGGVSSNYGYTF. CDR3 DNA: TGTGCCAGCAGTTTAGGTGGGGTATCCTCTAACTATGGCTACACCTTC.

The genes are TRBV7-9 and TRBJ2-1; no reliable D call. This CDR3 comprises 12 residues. The V and J ends lost 5 bases and 8 bases respectively, with 10 bases between them. Germline assignment: CDR1 SEHNR and CDR2 FQNEAQ (reference sequence). The CDR3 spells CASSPRPDEQFF. CDR3 nucleotides: TGTGCCAGCAGCCCCCGCCCCGATGAGCAGTTCTTC. Combining the CDR3 with reference TRBV7-9 and TRBJ2-1 gives the whole variable domain DTGVSQNPRHKITKRGQNVTFRCDPISEHNRLYWYRQTLGQGPEFLTYFQNEAQLEKSRLLSDRFSAERPKGSFSTLEIQRTEQGDSAMYLCASSPRPDEQFFGPGTRLTVL.

This clonotype has only one observation. J is TRBJ2-5 and V is TRBV20-1, with D possibly TRBD1 on 5 matching bases. V was clipped by 3 bases and J by 7 bases, with 18 bases between them. The CDR3 totals 14 residues. The germline V gene encodes CDR1 DFQATT and CDR2 SNEGSKA (reference sequence). The CDR3 reads CSARSGQGSATQYF. CDR3 coding DNA: TGCAGTGCTAGGTCAGGCCAGGGAAGTGCGACCCAGTACTTC.

The chain has TRBV29-1 and TRBJ2-1, with D maybe TRBD2 (5 bases). CDR1 and CDR2 (germline): SQVTM, ANQGSEA. Trimming pared 8 bases from V and 4 bases from J, leaving 15 bases between. The CDR3 loop spans 13 amino acids. CDR3 coding DNA: TGCAGCTGCCGTCGCGGGTCATACAATGAGCAGTTCTTC. Protein: CSCRRGSYNEQFF.

DNA of the CDR3: TGCAGTGCCTCGAGGGGGGTTTCAAGCTATGGCTACACCTTC. Amino acids: CSASRGVSSYGYTF. This chain joins TRBV20-1 and TRBJ1-2; D possibly corresponds to TRBD1 (6 bases). The CDR3 is made up of 14 amino acids. CDR1 and CDR2 from the germline V gene are DFQATT and SNEGSKA (reference sequence). V dropped 6 bases and J dropped 4 bases, with 18 bases sitting between them.

The chain has TRBV30 and TRBJ1-5; TRBD1 is a possible D gene (6 bases). The V end was cut by 0 bases, the J end by 4 bases, with 13 bases between. Germline V gene data show CDR1 as GTSNPN and CDR2 as SVGIG (reference sequence). The CDR3 runs to 15 residues. The DNA of the CDR3 is TGTGCCTGGAGTGTGTCAGTACAGGGTAATCAGCCCCAGCATTTT. Its protein product is CAWSVSVQGNQPQHF.

V gene TRBV12-3 or TRBV12-4 combines with J gene TRBJ1-5; D gene unclear. The CDR3 is 15 amino acids. With 0 bases removed from V and 3 bases from J, the gap between germline ends came to 9 bases. In nucleotides, the CDR3 is TGTGCCAGCAGTTTAGCCGTCGGAATCAATCAGCCCCAGCATTTT. This sequence encodes CASSLAVGINQPQHF.

Here the CDR3 reads CSARVRGVNTEAFF. The CDR3 DNA follows: TGCAGTGCCCGAGTAAGAGGGGTAAACACTGAAGCTTTCTTT. The chain links TRBV20-1 to TRBJ1-1, with D possibly being TRBD1 (5 bases). V lost 6 bases to trimming and J lost 2 bases, with 16 bases between them. The CDR3 sequence is 14 residues long. Per the germline V gene, CDR1 is DFQATT and CDR2 is SNEGSKA (reference sequence).

This clonotype appeared a single time. The V gene is TRBV6-2 or TRBV6-3, the J gene TRBJ2-7; D gene unclear. Trimming shortened V by 8 bases and J by 4 bases, and 18 bases separated the two germline ends. CDR1 and CDR2 from the germline V gene are MNHEY and SVGEGT. CDR3 size: 14 residues. The CDR3 region has the DNA TGTGCCAGCTCCTGGTTCGAACCCCAATACGAGCAGTACTTC. Protein product: CASSWFEPQYEQYF.

The rearrangement joins TRBV11-3 to TRBJ2-1; D possibly matches TRBD1 or TRBD2 (5 bases each). The CDR3 totals 14 residues. The V gene's germline CDR1 is SGHNT and CDR2 YENEEA. V was pared by 4 bases and J by 6 bases, with 13 bases between. CDR3 DNA sequence: TGTGCCAGCAGCTGGGGACCACTAATCAATGAGCAGTTCTTC. Its protein is CASSWGPLINEQFF.

This chain links TRBV20-1 with TRBJ1-5; 7 bases line up with TRBD1. CDR1 and CDR2 from the germline V gene are DFQATT and SNEGSKA (reference sequence). This CDR3 comprises 15 residues. With 4 bases clipped from V and 0 bases from J, the junction kept 6 bases outside the gene matches. The CDR3 region has the DNA TGCAGTGCTAAGGGGACAGCCCTTAGCAATCAGCCCCAGCATTTT. Its translation is CSAKGTALSNQPQHF.

This chain uses TRBV29-1 with TRBJ2-7, with D possibly TRBD2 on 6 matching bases. The length of the CDR3 is 12 residues. V lost 4 bases and J lost 4, with 11 bases in between. Looked up from germline, CDR1 is SQVTM and CDR2 is ANQGSEA. CDR3 amino acids: CSVGRGQYEQYF. CDR3 DNA: TGCAGCGTTGGGAGGGGCCAATACGAGCAGTACTTC.

The rearrangement links TRBV7-9 to TRBJ1-1; D unresolved. Per the germline V gene, CDR1 is SEHNR and CDR2 is FQNEAQ (reference sequence). CDR3 length: 14 residues. V was cut by 1 base and J by 4 bases, with 10 bases left in between. DNA of the CDR3: TGTGCCAGCAGCTTAGGTCCAGGCGCCACTGAAGCTTTCTTT. Translating gives CASSLGPGATEAFF. The full variable domain, in which reference TRBV7-9 and TRBJ1-1 provide the parts outside the CDR3, is DTGVSQNPRHKITKRGQNVTFRCDPISEHNRLYWYRQTLGQGPEFLTYFQNEAQLEKSRLLSDRFSAERPKGSFSTLEIQRTEQGDSAMYLCASSLGPGATEAFFGQGTRLTVV.